The rows below give T cell receptor beta chains drawn from one sample of a study of cytomegalovirus exposure and HLA in healthy donors. Sequenced by immunoSEQ multiplex PCR; TCRdb stores in-frame clones only, minus some. This sample has around 92,000 clones, with roughly 79% found just once. The sample was PBMCs. The receptors stem from a female donor in good health and CMV-seropositive. Both conserved end residues are part of each CDR3. D genes are given only for firm matches. Rows may omit the clone size; those that give it use once, few, many or a size class.

v_gene	len	abundance	j_gene	d_gene	CDR3aa	CDR3nt
TRBV6-1	11	few	TRBJ1-1	.	CASSEMIGRRF	TGTGCCAGCAGTGAAATGATAGGGCGGAGGTTT
TRBV5-3	18	.	TRBJ2-3	TRBD1	CARNPHAQGADRTDTQYF	TGTGCCAGAAACCCCCACGCCCAGGGGGCCGACCGCACAGATACGCAGTATTTT
TRBV28	13	.	TRBJ1-2	.	CASSPGVHYGYTF	TGTGCCAGCAGTCCGGGGGTCCACTATGGCTACACCTTC
TRBV19	14	.	TRBJ2-7	.	CAEGKCRETYEQYF	TGTGCCGAGGGCAAATGCCGGGAGACCTACGAGCAGTACTTC
TRBV5-1	15	.	TRBJ1-2	TRBD1	CASSLDRDRGYGYTF	TGCGCCAGCAGCTTGGACCGGGACAGAGGTTATGGCTACACCTTC
TRBV6-1	14	.	TRBJ2-1	TRBD2	CASNIGRETNEQFF	TGTGCCAGCAACATCGGGCGGGAGACAAATGAGCAGTTCTTC
TRBV4-2	17	.	TRBJ2-7	TRBD2	CASSQETLAGGPHEQYF	TGTGCCAGCAGCCAAGAGACCTTAGCGGGAGGGCCCCACGAGCAGTACTTC
TRBV28	12	few	TRBJ1-2	.	CAVGQGGYGYTF	TGTGCCGTGGGGCAGGGAGGCTATGGCTACACCTTC
TRBV28	11	.	TRBJ1-2	.	CASSLGFGYTF	TGTGCCAGCAGTTTGGGCTTTGGCTACACCTTC
TRBV2	15	.	TRBJ1-2	TRBD1	CASSERDRGNYGYTF	TGTGCCAGCAGTGAGAGGGACAGGGGCAACTATGGCTACACCTTC
TRBV27	13	.	TRBJ1-1	.	CASSPGWSTEAFF	TGTGCCAGCAGCCCAGGGTGGAGCACTGAAGCTTTCTTT
TRBV7-2	16	.	TRBJ1-4	TRBD1	CASSLYRGATNEKLFF	TGTGCCAGCAGCTTATACAGGGGTGCAACTAATGAAAAACTGTTTTTT
TRBV4-3	14	.	TRBJ2-7	.	CASSQAPGTYEQYF	TGCGCCAGCAGCCAAGCCCCAGGTACCTACGAGCAGTACTTC
TRBV25-1	14	once	TRBJ1-1	.	CASSWHNRGAEAFF	TGTGCCAGCAGTTGGCATAATCGGGGGGCTGAAGCTTTCTTT
TRBV19	13	.	TRBJ1-1	TRBD1	CASSKDRGAEAFF	TGTGCCAGTAGCAAAGACAGGGGGGCTGAAGCTTTCTTT
TRBV2	15	.	TRBJ2-7	TRBD1	CASRVGQGAFYEQYF	TGTGCCAGCAGGGTTGGACAGGGGGCCTTCTACGAGCAGTACTTC
TRBV4-1	16	.	TRBJ2-3	.	CASSQVQATSTDTQYF	TGCGCCAGCAGCCAAGTACAGGCGACTAGCACAGATACGCAGTATTTT
TRBV7-9	15	once	TRBJ2-7	TRBD2	CASSLEGTSGYEQYF	TGTGCCAGCAGCTTAGAGGGGACTAGCGGTTACGAGCAGTACTTC
TRBV7-2	12	.	TRBJ2-3	.	CASSLLTDTQYF	TGTGCCAGCAGCTTACTTACAGATACGCAGTATTTT
TRBV4-1	15	once	TRBJ1-2	.	CASSQTFQENYGYTF	TGCGCCAGCAGCCAAACCTTCCAGGAAAACTATGGCTACACCTTC
TRBV7-6	16	.	TRBJ2-3	TRBD2	CASSQISGGYTDTQYF	TGTGCCAGCAGCCAAATCAGCGGGGGGTACACAGATACGCAGTATTTT
TRBV13	13	many	TRBJ2-3	TRBD2	CASARGRTDTQYF	TGTGCCAGCGCTCGCGGGAGAACAGATACGCAGTATTTT
TRBV2	15	.	TRBJ1-1	.	CASSFSVVENTEAFF	TGTGCCAGCAGTTTCTCGGTGGTCGAGAACACTGAAGCTTTCTTT
TRBV28	12	.	TRBJ2-5	TRBD1	CANSGQGETQYF	TGTGCCAATTCCGGACAGGGAGAGACCCAGTACTTC
TRBV4-3	17	.	TRBJ2-2	.	CASSPFLEQPNTGELFF	TGCGCCAGCAGCCCCTTTTTAGAACAGCCGAACACCGGGGAGCTGTTTTTT
TRBV4-1	16	few	TRBJ1-6	TRBD1	CASSQDRGQTYSPLHF	TGCGCCAGCAGCCAAGATCGGGGACAGACTTATTCACCCCTCCACTTT
TRBV2	21	few	TRBJ2-1	TRBD1	CASSEAQGERGLIGSYNEQFF	TGTGCCAGCAGTGAAGCCCAGGGGGAGCGAGGACTTATCGGCTCCTACAATGAGCAGTTCTTC
TRBV29-1	14	.	TRBJ2-7	TRBD2	CSVTLAGGPVEQYF	TGCAGCGTTACCCTAGCGGGAGGGCCTGTAGAGCAGTACTTC
TRBV30	15	.	TRBJ1-1	.	CAWSSLRTKNTEAFF	TGTGCCTGGAGCTCACTCCGGACTAAGAACACTGAAGCTTTCTTT
TRBV7-6	16	.	TRBJ2-3	TRBD2	CASSKGLAGITDTQYF	TGTGCCAGCAGCAAGGGACTAGCGGGGATCACAGATACGCAGTATTTT
TRBV5-1	14	.	TRBJ2-4	TRBD1	CASSPGTGVNIQYF	TGCGCCAGCAGCCCCGGGACAGGAGTGAACATTCAGTACTTC
TRBV4-2	14	.	TRBJ2-3	.	CASSPGGGLDTQYF	TGTGCCAGCAGCCCGGGTGGAGGGTTAGATACGCAGTATTTT
TRBV18	13	once	TRBJ1-5	TRBD1	CASSTGANQPQHF	TGTGCCAGCTCCACAGGGGCCAATCAGCCCCAGCATTTT
TRBV6-5	15	.	TRBJ2-7	TRBD2	CASRTTSGGRYEQYF	TGTGCCAGCAGAACGACTAGCGGGGGAAGATACGAGCAGTACTTC
TRBV14	20	once	TRBJ2-7	.	CASSQVRALGGWRTKYEQYF	TGTGCCAGCAGCCAAGTCCGGGCCTTAGGAGGGTGGAGGACCAAATACGAGCAGTACTTC
TRBV4-3	14	.	TRBJ1-2	.	CASSQDRSYYGYTF	TGCGCCAGCAGCCAAGATAGGAGTTACTATGGCTACACCTTC
TRBV6-6	14	.	TRBJ1-5	TRBD1	CASSPGQVYQPQHF	TGTGCCAGCAGTCCGGGACAGGTATATCAGCCCCAGCATTTT
TRBV15	14	few	TRBJ2-7	TRBD2	CATSREGGGNEQYF	TGTGCCACCAGCAGAGAGGGCGGGGGGAACGAGCAGTACTTC
TRBV5-4	16	.	TRBJ2-1	TRBD2	CASSSNSGSAYNEQFF	TGTGCCAGCAGCTCGAATAGCGGGAGTGCCTACAATGAGCAGTTCTTC
TRBV28	16	.	TRBJ2-7	.	CASSWGTGPARYEQYF	TGTGCCAGCAGTTGGGGCACCGGGCCCGCCCGCTACGAGCAGTACTTC
TRBV5-1	13	.	TRBJ1-2	.	CASSLDSNYGYTF	TGCGCCAGCAGCTTGGACAGCAACTATGGCTACACCTTC
TRBV11-2	14	.	TRBJ1-2	.	CASSLEILGAGYTF	TGTGCCAGCAGCTTAGAAATTCTAGGGGCGGGCTACACCTTC
TRBV2	14	.	TRBJ1-4	TRBD1	CASNRDRANEKLFF	TGTGCCAGCAATAGGGACAGGGCTAATGAAAAACTGTTTTTT
TRBV28	14	.	TRBJ1-3	.	CASRAGGYGNTIYF	TGTGCCAGCAGGGCAGGAGGGTATGGAAACACCATATATTTT
TRBV18	16	.	TRBJ1-1	.	CASSQLTGQMNTEAFF	TGTGCCAGCTCACAGTTAACAGGTCAGATGAACACTGAAGCTTTCTTT